This TCR beta chain is from a study of PD-1 blockade in classical Hodgkin lymphoma. Details on this clone: Its antigen is not known.

Measured with immunoSEQ multiplex PCR; TCRdb has only the in-frame clones, and not every one. The sample has approximately 31,000 clones, about 88% seen once. Stated time point: cycle 4 day 1 (C4D1), after more than five weeks of nivolumab. The patients all showed relapse after autologous stem cell transplantation, while their brentuximab vedotin exposure varied. Magnetic negative selection of thawed PBMCs was the method by which CD4+ T cells were purified. Study findings and constraints: Newly diagnosed and completely responding patients shared comparable baseline diversity. Among the patients, those starting nivolumab under 1 year after ASCT were excluded.

In germline, CDR1 is SGHVS, CDR2 FQNEAQ. Trimming left V 3 bases short and J 10 bases short, with 13 bases between. There are 14 residues in the CDR3. The input for sequencing was CD4+ T cells from blood, taken before the fourth cycle of nivolumab. The rearrangement links TRBV7-8 to TRBJ1-6; perhaps TRBD1 as D (6 bases). This sequence originates from a human donor with classical Hodgkin lymphoma. CDR3 in DNA: TGTGCCAGCAGCTTTGACAGGCGGCAATCACCCCTCCACTTT. Translating it yields CASSFDRRQSPLHF.